These 27 T cell receptor beta chains originate from one sample sequenced in a study of T cell clones after liver transplantation. Here immunoSEQ multiplex PCR was the method, and the copy in TCRdb shows in-frame clones only, minus some. The repertoire consists of 25,000 to 35,000 clones, with around 95% occurring once and the leading ten covering roughly 27%. This material consisted of CD8+ T cells from blood, taken 12 months after liver transplant. Receptors originate from a human patient who received a liver transplant. A share of the T cells may be of graft donor origin.

The chain combines TRBV27 with TRBJ2-7; possibly TRBD2 for D (6 bases). V lost 2 bases and J 2 bases, leaving 10 bases between the germline ends. CDR1 is MNHEY and CDR2 is SMNVEV in the germline V gene (reference sequence). The CDR3 has 14 residues. The CDR3 DNA is TGTGCCAGCAGTTTAGTCAGGGAGGCCTACGAGCAGTACTTC. The encoded protein is CASSLVREAYEQYF.

The gene calls are TRBV14 and TRBJ1-2, with 8 positions matching TRBD1. This CDR3 is built from 18 residues. Germline V lookup: CDR1 SGHDN, CDR2 FVKESK. Losses at the gene ends were 4 bases for V and 3 bases for J; bases not matched to a gene: 16. The CDR3: CASSRRSDREADYYGYTF. CDR3 sequence (DNA): TGTGCCAGCAGCCGGCGGTCGGACAGGGAGGCCGACTACTATGGCTACACCTTC.

This clone was seen only once. The chain employs TRBV27 and TRBJ1-6; D is possibly TRBD1 (5 bases). V lost 8 bases and J lost 7, with 15 bases in between. This CDR3 is built from 14 residues. CDR1 and CDR2 from the germline V gene are MNHEY and SMNVEV (reference sequence). Here the CDR3 DNA reads TGTGCCAGCGGCCCCGCGGGACGCAATTCACCCCTCCACTTT. This encodes CASGPAGRNSPLHF.

The chain has TRBV27 and TRBJ2-2, with D tentatively TRBD2 (6 bases). V was trimmed by 3 bases and J by 4 bases, leaving 15 bases between them. CDR1 is MNHEY and CDR2 is SMNVEV in the germline V gene (reference sequence). This CDR3 spans 16 amino acids. Written as DNA, the CDR3 is TGTGCCAGCAGTTTTCAAGGCTCTAGCGCCACCGGGGAGCTGTTTTTT. Translated: CASSFQGSSATGELFF.

The J gene is TRBJ1-2, the V gene TRBV28, with TRBD1 matching over 7 bases. CDR3 length: 16 amino acids. The germline CDR1 and CDR2 sequences are MDHEN and SYDVKM. Trimming cost V 5 bases and J 7 bases; bases outside gene matches: 16. CDR3 DNA: TGTGCCAGCAGTACCGTTCTTGAGGGCAGGGGGTTTGGCTACACCTTC. It encodes CASSTVLEGRGFGYTF.

In its sample, this clone ranks as medium-sized. The genes are TRBV7-9 and TRBJ1-1; perhaps TRBD1 as D (6 bases). V gave up 5 bases and J gave up 1 base, with 14 bases separating them. Looked up from germline, CDR1 is SEHNR and CDR2 is FQNEAQ (reference sequence). The CDR3 extends over 15 amino acids. CDR3 coding DNA: TGTGCCAGCAGCCCCGGGGGGGCAGAGAACACTGAAGCTTTCTTT. Amino acid sequence: CASSPGGAENTEAFF.

The rearrangement joins TRBV10-3 to TRBJ2-2; 15 bases fit TRBD2. The V gene's germline CDR1 is ENHRY and CDR2 SYGVKD. The ends lost 0 bases at V and 4 bases at J; junction bases unmatched: 9. This CDR3 contains 20 residues. DNA for the CDR3: TGTGCCATCAGTGAGTCCTGGGGGGGACTAGCGGGAGGAAGCACCGGGGAGCTGTTTTTT. Residues: CAISESWGGLAGGSTGELFF.

This clone was seen only once. V is TRBV7-3 and J is TRBJ1-3; D is ambiguous. V was clipped by 5 bases and J by 0 bases, with 11 bases between them. This CDR3 is 15 amino acids long. Per the germline V gene, CDR1 is SGHTA and CDR2 is FQGTGA. The CDR3 DNA reads TGTGCCAGCAGCCTCGGACGGCCCTCTGGAAACACCATATATTTT. Protein sequence: CASSLGRPSGNTIYF.

The J gene is TRBJ2-5, the V gene TRBV6-1, with no clear D. Deletions cut 4 bases from V and 0 bases from J, with 9 bases between. The CDR3 consists of 14 residues. CDR1 is MNHNS and CDR2 is SASEGT in the germline V gene. The CDR3 loop is CASSVHPNQETQYF. CDR3 sequence (DNA): TGTGCCAGCAGTGTTCATCCTAACCAAGAGACCCAGTACTTC.

The chain uses TRBV27 and TRBJ1-2, with D unclear. CDR3 length: 14 amino acids. V was cut by 2 bases and J by 0 bases, with 7 bases left in between. Germline V gene lookup returns CDR1 MNHEY and CDR2 SMNVEV (reference sequence). The chain's CDR3 is CASSLGRANYGYTF. Written as DNA, the CDR3 is TGTGCCAGCAGTTTAGGCAGAGCTAACTATGGCTACACCTTC.

The chain is built from TRBV5-6 and TRBJ2-7; no firm D call. V was pared by 6 bases and J by 3 bases, with 19 bases between. CDR1 is SGHDT and CDR2 is YYEEEE in the germline V gene. The CDR3 spans 15 residues. The CDR3, as DNA: TGTGCCAGCAACTCCGACCAAGACCTCTACTACGAGCAGTACTTC. Translating it yields CASNSDQDLYYEQYF.

The genes are TRBV6-4 and TRBJ1-2, with D possibly matching TRBD1 (5 bases). Trimming shortened V by 3 bases and J by 2 bases, and 13 bases separated the two germline ends. Germline-derived CDR1 and CDR2 are MRHNA and SNTAGT. There are 15 residues in the CDR3. CDR3 loop: CASSETSGTNYGYTF. CDR3 in DNA: TGTGCCAGCAGTGAGACTTCCGGGACGAACTATGGCTACACCTTC.

This sequence joins TRBV19 and TRBJ1-5, with D uncertain. The V end was cut by 3 bases, the J end by 6 bases, with 15 bases between. Germline V lookup: CDR1 LNHDA, CDR2 SQIVND (reference sequence). This CDR3 is 15 amino acids long. The CDR3 reads CASSMSTEEVQPQHF. Written as DNA, the CDR3 is TGTGCCAGTAGTATGAGTACTGAAGAGGTTCAGCCCCAGCATTTT.

V and J are TRBV9 and TRBJ1-2, with 7 bases identical to TRBD1. V dropped 0 bases and J dropped 7; count of bases not matched to a gene: 9. The CDR3 consists of 15 residues. Germline-derived CDR1 and CDR2 are SGDLS and YYNGEE. The CDR3 loop reads CASSVDITGAGGYTF. The CDR3 coding sequence is TGTGCCAGCAGCGTAGACATCACAGGGGCTGGTGGCTACACCTTC. The full variable domain, with the rest looked up from reference TRBV9 and TRBJ1-2, is DSGVTQTPKHLITATGQRVTLRCSPRSGDLSVYWYQQSLDQGLQFLIQYYNGEERAKGNILERFSAQQFPDLHSELNLSSLELGDSALYFCASSVDITGAGGYTFGSGTRLTVV.

The rearrangement links TRBV29-1 to TRBJ1-1, with D unclear. V was cut by 8 bases and J by 13 bases, with 11 bases left in between. The CDR3 sequence is 8 residues long. Per the germline V gene, CDR1 is SQVTM and CDR2 is ANQGSEA. The CDR3 DNA reads as TGCAGCACCAACGGCGGTTTCTTT. This codes for CSTNGGFF.

The chain has TRBV11-3 and TRBJ1-1; tentative D call: TRBD1 (6 bases). CDR1 is SGHNT, CDR2 YENEEA, per germline. Trimming took 4 bases from V and 4 from J, leaving 22 bases between them. This CDR3 has 17 residues. The CDR3: CASSSDIRQVDGTEAFF. CDR3 sequence (DNA): TGTGCCAGCAGCTCCGATATAAGACAGGTTGATGGCACTGAAGCTTTCTTT.

This clone is a singleton in its sample. The V and J genes are TRBV11-2 and TRBJ2-2, with unresolved D. This CDR3 is built from 14 residues. Germline V gives CDR1 SGHAT, CDR2 FQNNGV. Trimming took 2 bases from V and 0 from J, leaving 4 bases between them. The CDR3 DNA reads TGTGCCAGCAGCTTAAACGCGAACACCGGGGAGCTGTTTTTT. Encoded protein: CASSLNANTGELFF. Full variable domain (remainder filled in from reference TRBV11-2 and TRBJ2-2): EAGVAQSPRYKIIEKRQSVAFWCNPISGHATLYWYQQILGQGPKLLIQFQNNGVVDDSQLPKDRFSAERLKGVDSTLKIQPAKLEDSAVYLCASSLNANTGELFFGEGSRLTVL.

The chain combines TRBV9 with TRBJ1-2; D is perhaps TRBD1 (5 bases). This CDR3 has 14 residues. Trimming shortened V by 0 bases and J by 11 bases, and 17 bases separated the two germline ends. Germline-derived CDR1 and CDR2 are SGDLS and YYNGEE. The DNA for the CDR3 is TGTGCCAGCAGCGTAGACCCCGGGACGCCGCTTTACACCTTC. It translates to CASSVDPGTPLYTF.

V and J are TRBV21-1 and TRBJ2-7. TRBV21-1 is reported as a pseudogene. The CDR3 has 13 residues. CDR3 coding DNA: TGTGCCAGCCCCTGGATAGACTCCTACGAGCAGTACTTC. Amino acids: CASPWIDSYEQYF.

This clone appeared a single time. The chain links TRBV6-5 to TRBJ1-4, with unresolved D. Germline CDR1 and CDR2: MNHEY and SVGAGI. The length of the CDR3 is 14 residues. Trimming cost V 2 bases and J 6 bases, with 10 bases left between them. CDR3 coding DNA: TGTGCCAGCAGTTACGACGGGATTGATGAAAAACTGTTTTTT. Translated: CASSYDGIDEKLFF.

The chain employs TRBV19 and TRBJ1-1; unclear D gene. CDR3 length: 14 amino acids. The V end was cut by 3 bases, the J end by 1 base, with 9 bases between. Germline assignment: CDR1 LNHDA and CDR2 SQIVND (reference sequence). The CDR3 nucleotides are TGTGCCAGTAGTATCCCCATACGGAACACTGAAGCTTTCTTT. Encoded protein: CASSIPIRNTEAFF.

This chain uses TRBV5-6 with TRBJ2-1; D is unclear. V was clipped by 0 bases and J by 7 bases, with 2 bases between them. This CDR3 contains 11 residues. Per the germline V gene, CDR1 is SGHDT and CDR2 is YYEEEE. The CDR3 coding sequence is TGTGCCAGCAGCTTGGCGAATGAGCAGTTCTTC. Protein: CASSLANEQFF.

This rearrangement joins TRBV7-9 to TRBJ1-2; D uncertain. Per the germline V gene, CDR1 is SEHNR and CDR2 is FQNEAQ (reference sequence). The V gene lost 1 base and the J gene lost 8 bases, with 17 bases spanning the gap. This CDR3 has 15 residues. CDR3 in amino acids: CASSLGRQIYGGYTF. The DNA of the CDR3 is TGTGCCAGCAGCTTAGGGAGGCAAATCTATGGCGGCTACACCTTC.

The rearrangement joins TRBV9 to TRBJ1-1; D is unresolved. This CDR3 contains 14 residues. Germline assignment: CDR1 SGDLS and CDR2 YYNGEE. V lost 0 bases, J lost 5 bases, and 11 bases lay in between. This CDR3 is CASSVGDTGTEAFF. The DNA for the CDR3 is TGTGCCAGCAGCGTAGGTGACACGGGGACTGAAGCTTTCTTT.

This clone appeared once. The J gene is TRBJ2-7, the V gene TRBV2; D not resolved. The germline V and J ends were trimmed by 2 bases and 0 bases, with 11 bases remaining between them. Germline V lookup: CDR1 SNHLY, CDR2 FYNNEI. This CDR3 region has 15 residues. The CDR3 bases are TGTGCCAGCAGTGAATCGCGACTGTCCTCCTACGAGCAGTACTTC. Its translation is CASSESRLSSYEQYF. The entire variable domain, with the rest obtained from reference TRBV2 and TRBJ2-7, is as follows: EPEVTQTPSHQVTQMGQEVILRCVPISNHLYFYWYRQILGQKVEFLVSFYNNEISEKSEIFDDQFSVERPDGSNFTLKIRSTKLEDSAMYFCASSESRLSSYEQYFGPGTRLTVT.

The V and J genes are TRBV4-2 and TRBJ2-2, with D tentatively TRBD1 or TRBD2 (6 bases each). Deletions cut 5 bases from V and 4 bases from J, with 20 bases between. Germline V lookup: CDR1 LGHNA, CDR2 YNFKEQ. The CDR3 sequence is 17 residues long. CDR3 sequence (DNA): TGTGCCAGCAGCGACAGGCGGGAACAGGGAGGCACCGGGGAGCTGTTTTTT. Its translation is CASSDRREQGGTGELFF.

The V and J genes are TRBV7-9 and TRBJ2-5, with unresolved D. Germline V gene lookup returns CDR1 SEHNR and CDR2 FQNEAQ (reference sequence). The CDR3 is made up of 13 amino acids. Trimming removed 2 bases at V and 2 bases at J, with 6 bases between. The DNA for the CDR3 is TGTGCCAGCAGCTTAAGCCAGCAAGAGACCCAGTACTTC. Translated, it gives CASSLSQQETQYF.